Listed below are T cell receptor beta chains from one sample, sequenced in a study of T cell repertoires in cytomegalovirus infection. Their specific antigens are unknown. TCRdb reprocessed the reads via MiXCR and lists one record per CDR3 protein. The sample records roughly 120,000 distinct CDR3 sequences, about 31% being singletons. The input for sequencing was CD8+ T cells from cultured PBMCs, taken from culture after CMV antigen stimulation. These receptors all stem from a human donor in good health (CMV status not recorded). Some clones in this sample may be carry-over from other donors' samples. The conserved cysteine and the conserved F or W are not part of the CDR3 here. A D gene is named only where the DNA matches it firmly.

D: TRBD1; V: TRBV19; J: TRBJ2-1; CDR3: ASSSLPGQTSNNEQF
D: -; V: TRBV4-3; J: TRBJ2-1; CDR3: ASSQTRTIRRNEQF
D: TRBD2; V: TRBV11-2; J: TRBJ2-3; CDR3: ATGLASTDTQY
D: TRBD1; V: TRBV20-1; J: TRBJ2-1; CDR3: SARDFPDRDQF
D: -; V: TRBV7-2; J: TRBJ1-3; CDR3: ASSSWGGDTIY
D: TRBD1; V: TRBV2; J: TRBJ1-1; CDR3: ASRWDSRGAF
D: -; V: TRBV5-1; J: TRBJ2-7; CDR3: ASSLRGQPNEQY
D: TRBD1; V: TRBV2; J: TRBJ2-4; CDR3: ASSGRTGRAKNIQY
D: -; V: TRBV20-1; J: TRBJ1-2; CDR3: SARDYRDGGLGYT
D: TRBD1; V: TRBV7-2; J: TRBJ1-5; CDR3: ASSMNRGPGQPQH
D: -; V: TRBV12-3/TRBV12-4; J: TRBJ2-5; CDR3: ASSFAGVETQY
D: -; V: TRBV11-2; J: TRBJ2-3; CDR3: ASSQGRTDTQY
D: -; V: TRBV6-1; J: TRBJ2-5; CDR3: ASRVGTGTQY
D: -; V: TRBV7-9; J: TRBJ2-1; CDR3: ASSFPGVAYNEQF
D: -; V: TRBV7-9; J: TRBJ2-3; CDR3: ASSPPTGLGQY
D: -; V: TRBV6-2/TRBV6-3; J: TRBJ1-1; CDR3: ASSKSPTYTEAF
D: -; V: TRBV7-8; J: TRBJ1-5; CDR3: ASSWGGLGNQPQH
D: TRBD2; V: TRBV19; J: TRBJ2-7; CDR3: ASSIASGSSYEQY
D: -; V: TRBV7-9; J: TRBJ2-5; CDR3: ASRGPYQETQY
D: TRBD1; V: TRBV7-2; J: TRBJ1-1; CDR3: ASSSPLPGTEVNTEAF
D: TRBD2; V: TRBV5-4; J: TRBJ2-4; CDR3: ASSSGLAGGPGTKNIQY
D: -; V: TRBV11-1; J: TRBJ2-1; CDR3: ASSSPPAGADNEQF
D: TRBD1; V: TRBV14; J: TRBJ1-1; CDR3: ASSLTLTGATEAF
D: TRBD2; V: TRBV7-2; J: TRBJ2-3; CDR3: ASSLPTSGGEADTQY
D: TRBD1; V: TRBV7-6; J: TRBJ2-7; CDR3: ASSSTGVNEQY
D: -; V: TRBV7-9; J: TRBJ2-7; CDR3: ASSLDGGTQQY
D: -; V: TRBV7-3; J: TRBJ2-1; CDR3: ASTSTARYNEQF
D: TRBD2; V: TRBV12-5; J: TRBJ2-5; CDR3: ASGRAGEETQY
D: -; V: TRBV4-1; J: TRBJ2-3; CDR3: ASSLGGAGGTDTQY
D: -; V: TRBV28; J: TRBJ1-2; CDR3: ASRGYGYT
D: TRBD2; V: TRBV4-1; J: TRBJ2-1; CDR3: ASSQEGLAGGLANYNEQF
D: -; V: TRBV7-8; J: TRBJ1-1; CDR3: ASSPREGRHTEAF
D: TRBD1; V: TRBV20-1; J: TRBJ1-1; CDR3: SARDRTGVDVEAF
D: TRBD2; V: TRBV6-5; J: TRBJ2-1; CDR3: ASSYSILRAGGRNEQF
D: TRBD1; V: TRBV7-9; J: TRBJ2-1; CDR3: ASSSLQGAAYNEQF
D: -; V: TRBV7-2; J: TRBJ1-2; CDR3: ASSLNGQGARYIYGYT
D: TRBD2; V: TRBV28; J: TRBJ2-3; CDR3: ASSPYFAGGNTDTQY
D: -; V: TRBV24-1; J: TRBJ2-3; CDR3: ATMSSGGTDTQY
D: TRBD2; V: TRBV5-5; J: TRBJ2-5; CDR3: ASIFGTSAGETQY
D: -; V: TRBV7-8; J: TRBJ1-2; CDR3: ASSSRPGDPVGGYT
D: TRBD2; V: TRBV11-2; J: TRBJ2-3; CDR3: ASSSIVAGGPGDTQY
D: -; V: TRBV4-3; J: TRBJ1-1; CDR3: ASSQVAGEAF
D: TRBD1; V: TRBV5-6; J: TRBJ1-1; CDR3: ASSFGTGEAF
D: TRBD2; V: TRBV20-1; J: TRBJ2-5; CDR3: SARLAGKETQY
D: TRBD1; V: TRBV4-3; J: TRBJ2-7; CDR3: ASSQDWAQGANEQY
D: -; V: TRBV12-3/TRBV12-4; J: TRBJ1-5; CDR3: ASSFGGADQPQH